The 10 T cell receptor beta chains presented below share a single source sample, sequenced in a study of T cells in Graves' hyperthyroidism and ophthalmopathy. The source material, RNA transcripts, was used to amplify TCR beta CDR3 regions. TCR CDR3 regions were first amplified by RT-PCR with HTBI primers. TCRdb called the multiplex PCR reads again in MiXCR, with one record for every CDR3 protein. The repertoire includes about 700,000 distinct CDR3 sequences, 12% to 15% of them detected once, and approximately 10% sits in the top ten. Sequenced sample: blood. The receptors originated from a woman younger than 35 with Graves' hyperthyroidism.

The sample holds one count of this clonotype. This sequence joins TRBV7-9 and TRBJ2-7; 8 nucleotides align to TRBD2. Germline CDR1 reads SEHNR; CDR2 reads FQNEAQ (reference sequence). Trimming removed 3 bases from V and 7 bases from J; junction bases left unmatched: 11. This CDR3 region has 15 residues. The CDR3 sequence: CASSFISGKVREQYF. The CDR3 DNA follows: TGTGCCAGCAGCTTTATTAGCGGGAAGGTGCGAGAGCAGTACTTC.

Ten or more counts support this clonotype. The chain combines TRBV11-1 with TRBJ2-1; 9 positions match TRBD2. The CDR3 length is 15 residues. Germline CDR1 SGHAT, CDR2 FQDESV (reference sequence). The J segment lost 3 bases and the V segment lost 2 bases, leaving 2 bases of the junction unmatched. CDR3 in DNA: TGTGCCAGCAGCTTACTAGCGGGAATCTACAATGAGCAGTTCTTC. Its translation is CASSLLAGIYNEQFF.

This clonotype has a count of ten or more. The V call is TRBV5-1, the J call TRBJ1-2; perhaps TRBD1 as D (6 bases). The CDR3 contains 13 residues. In germline, CDR1 is SGHRS, CDR2 YFSETQ. V dropped 0 bases and J dropped 4 bases, with 7 bases sitting between them. The CDR3 loop reads CASSLGRGYGYTF. The DNA for the CDR3 is TGCGCCAGCAGCTTGGGCAGGGGCTATGGCTACACCTTC.

At least ten counts were recorded for this clonotype. The J gene is TRBJ2-5, the V gene TRBV18; TRBD2 might be the D (5 bases). Germline V gene lookup returns CDR1 KGHSH and CDR2 LQKENI. V dropped 1 base and J dropped 5 bases, with 8 bases sitting between them. The CDR3 covers 13 residues. The CDR3 sequence is CASSPQRGETQYF. The DNA for the CDR3 is TGTGCCAGCTCACCACAGAGAGGGGAGACCCAGTACTTC.

This clonotype has ten or more counts. This chain uses TRBV13 with TRBJ2-1; TRBD2 matches at 7 bases. Germline V CDR1 and CDR2: PRHDT, FYEKMQ (reference sequence). Trimming at V came to 4 bases and at J to 4 bases, leaving 13 bases not matched to a gene. There are 17 residues in the CDR3. The CDR3 nucleotides are TGTGCCAGCAGCTCCCCCGGGGTAGCGGGTATGTACAATGAGCAGTTCTTC. Translating it yields CASSSPGVAGMYNEQFF.

This clonotype was seen more than once but under ten times. This chain links TRBV5-4 with TRBJ2-7; the D is unclear. The length of the CDR3 is 14 residues. Germline V gene sequence: CDR1 SGHNT, CDR2 YYREEE (reference sequence). V shed 0 bases and J shed 2 bases, with 9 bases lying between them. This CDR3 is CASSLDRIPYEQYF. CDR3 DNA sequence: TGTGCCAGCAGCTTGGACAGAATTCCCTACGAGCAGTACTTC.

This clonotype was detected only a few times. J is TRBJ2-2 and V is TRBV3-1, with 9 bases fitting TRBD2. CDR1 and CDR2 (germline): LGHDT, YNNKEL (reference sequence). V shed 5 bases, J shed 1 base, and the junction held 8 bases outside the gene matches. The CDR3 has 17 amino acids. The CDR3 protein is CASSGYGGRVNTGELFF. Here the CDR3 DNA reads TGTGCCAGCAGCGGATACGGCGGGAGGGTGAACACCGGGGAGCTGTTTTTT.

This clonotype was recorded at least ten times. The chain carries TRBV28 and TRBJ2-1, with TRBD1 matching 7 bases. The junction had 8 bases not matched to a gene; V was cut back by 5 bases and J by 4 bases. The germline V gene encodes CDR1 MDHEN and CDR2 SYDVKM. The CDR3 is 15 amino acids. The CDR3 nucleotides are TGTGCCAGCAGTCCTTACGGACAGGATTACAATGAGCAGTTCTTC. It codes for CASSPYGQDYNEQFF.

The V call is TRBV5-1, the J call TRBJ2-7; D remains unclear. Germline loops: CDR1 SGHRS, CDR2 YFSETQ. The ends were cut back, 3 bases at V and 2 bases at J, with 9 bases in the middle. The length of the CDR3 is 13 residues. The CDR3 region has the DNA TGCGCCAGCAGCTCAAATTGGCCCTACGAGCAGTACTTC. Residues: CASSSNWPYEQYF.

This clonotype was seen a few times. The chain has TRBV6-2 or TRBV6-3 and TRBJ2-5; D tentatively fits TRBD1 or TRBD2 (5 bases each). Trimming removed 7 bases from V and 5 bases from J, with 17 bases in between. This CDR3 has 14 amino acids. CDR1 MNHEY and CDR2 SVGEGT come from the germline V gene. The CDR3 here is CASNEYVWGETQYF. The CDR3 coding sequence is TGTGCCAGCAACGAGTACGTCTGGGGGGAGACCCAGTACTTC.